This TCR beta chain was identified in a study of T cells in women clearing cervical HPV infection. The assay was immunoSEQ multiplex PCR, and TCRdb's table has in-frame clones only and misses some. The sample holds tens of thousands of clones. Worth noting for this clone: The read finishes 3 residues shy of the CDR3 end, and the germline J gene is used to complete it.

V lost 4 bases and J lost 2, with 19 bases in between. This CDR3 has 17 residues. Germline V gives CDR1 MGHRA, CDR2 YSYEKL. Sequencing was done on a sample of blood buffy coat. This sequence joins TRBV4-1 and TRBJ2-3, with a possible D match to TRBD2 (6 bases). The clonotype originates from a woman aged 18-70 years with a cervical HPV16 infection that either progressed to CIN3+ or cleared (not recorded which). The CDR3 here is CASSLGEVGLLTDTQYF. CDR3 DNA, as far as it was read: TGCGCCAGCAGCCTCGGGGAGGTTGGACTACTCACAGATACG.